One sample yielded the 15 T cell receptor beta chains listed below, sequenced in a study of blood T cell repertoires in COVID-19. The table came from immunoSEQ multiplex PCR; TCRdb's copy has only in-frame clones and leaves some out. Of 150,000 to 200,000 clones in the sample, around four fifths are singletons; the top ten hold 12%. The sequencing input was PBMCs or T cells enriched from blood (not recorded which). These receptors were taken from a middle-aged man who had recovered from COVID-19.

The J gene is TRBJ1-5, the V gene TRBV6-4; D gene uncertain. The CDR3 loop spans 14 amino acids. Trimming took 2 bases from V and 2 from J, leaving 7 bases between them. The germline gives CDR1 MRHNA, CDR2 SNTAGT. CDR3 sequence: CASSDEAGNQPQHF. CDR3 DNA: TGTGCCAGCAGTGACGAGGCAGGCAATCAGCCCCAGCATTTT.

This chain connects TRBV12-3 or TRBV12-4 to TRBJ1-2; D unresolved. V was shortened by 0 bases and J by 8 bases, with 7 bases between the two germline ends. The CDR3 loop spans 12 amino acids. CDR3 sequence: CASSLARSGYTF. CDR3 coding DNA: TGTGCCAGCAGTTTAGCGCGGTCCGGCTACACCTTC.

The chain links TRBV21-1 to TRBJ1-5; the DNA was not compared with TRBD1, the D call given in the table. TRBV21-1 is tagged as a pseudogene. The length of the CDR3 is 17 residues. The DNA for the CDR3 is TGTGCCACCAAGGACAGGGGGCATTATATTAGCAATCAGCCCCAGCATTTT. It yields the protein CATKDRGHYISNQPQHF.

The rearrangement joins TRBV6-5 to TRBJ2-3; D is perhaps TRBD2 (6 bases). CDR3 length: 14 amino acids. Trimming took off 0 bases at V and 4 bases at J, with 8 bases between the two ends. CDR1 MNHEY and CDR2 SVGAGI come from the germline V gene. The CDR3 bases are TGTGCCAGCAGTTACTCGGGCGGGGCAGATACGCAGTATTTT. This codes for CASSYSGGADTQYF.

The V call is TRBV6-5, the J call TRBJ2-7; D unclear. V was clipped by 5 bases and J by 0 bases, with 14 bases between them. Germline loops: CDR1 MNHEY, CDR2 SVGAGI. The CDR3 extends over 15 amino acids. CDR3 coding DNA: TGTGCCAGCAGTCAAAAATGGGCGTCCTCCTACGAGCAGTACTTC. As protein: CASSQKWASSYEQYF.

This clone was recorded once. This sequence joins TRBV11-2 and TRBJ1-2, with D possibly TRBD1 on 5 matching bases. Germline V gene sequence: CDR1 SGHAT, CDR2 FQNNGV. This CDR3 has 14 amino acids. The V end was cut by 5 bases, the J end by 5 bases, with 15 bases between. CDR3 sequence (DNA): TGTGCCAGCAGCCTCAGACAGTTGAATTATGGCTACACCTTC. Amino acids: CASSLRQLNYGYTF.

This clone appeared a single time. This chain uses TRBV18 with TRBJ1-4, with TRBD1 matching over 9 bases. This CDR3 region has 17 residues. V trimming: 3 bases; J trimming: 5 bases; junction bases outside the gene matches: 10. The germline CDR1 and CDR2 sequences are KGHSH and LQKENI. The CDR3 spells CASSPARRDRENEKLFF. The CDR3 DNA follows: TGTGCCAGCTCACCCGCCAGACGGGACAGGGAAAATGAAAAACTGTTTTTT.

The chain uses TRBV19 and TRBJ2-3; TRBD2 matches 13 bases. Germline values: CDR1 LNHDA, CDR2 SQIVND (reference sequence). The CDR3 has 17 residues. Trimming took 3 bases from V and 5 from J; bases not matched to a gene: 8. The CDR3 region has the DNA TGTGCCAGTAGTATCCCCGGACTAGCGGGAGTAGTAGATACGCAGTATTTT. Translated: CASSIPGLAGVVDTQYF.

The rearrangement joins TRBV18 to TRBJ2-3; 10 bases fit TRBD2. V lost 3 bases and J lost 4; bases outside the gene matches: 10. Germline lookup yields CDR1 KGHSH and CDR2 LQKENI. The CDR3 totals 17 residues. Here the CDR3 DNA reads TGTGCCAGCTCACCCTTAGCGGGAGGTTCAGTGGCAGATACGCAGTATTTT. This gives the protein CASSPLAGGSVADTQYF.

The chain couples TRBV3-1 (or the pseudogene TRBV3-2) to TRBJ1-2, with 9 bases matching TRBD1. With 5 bases clipped from V and 7 bases from J, the junction kept 5 bases outside the gene matches. CDR3 length equals 13 residues. Germline V gene lookup returns CDR1 LGHDT and CDR2 YNNKEL (reference sequence). Here the CDR3 DNA reads TGTGCCAGCAGCAAAGGACAGGGGATTGGCTACACCTTC. Its protein is CASSKGQGIGYTF.

The chain combines TRBV3-1 (or the pseudogene TRBV3-2) with TRBJ2-7; 8 bases are a match to TRBD1. The CDR3 totals 14 residues. Unmatched junction bases numbered 3, after V lost 2 bases and J lost 3 bases. The germline gives CDR1 LGHDT, CDR2 YNNKEL (reference sequence). Here the CDR3 reads CASSQPGQDYEQYF. CDR3 nucleotide sequence: TGTGCCAGCAGCCAACCGGGACAGGACTACGAGCAGTACTTC.

The V and J genes are TRBV10-2 and TRBJ2-1; 10 bases map to TRBD2. Germline CDR1 reads WSHSY; CDR2 reads SAAADI. The CDR3 covers 17 residues. The V gene end was trimmed by 8 bases and the J gene end by 2 bases; junction bases not matched to a gene: 12. The CDR3 DNA follows: TGCGCCAGCGTTAAGGTTGGGCTAGCGGGGGCCTACAATGAGCAGTTCTTC. Its translation: CASVKVGLAGAYNEQFF.

The gene calls are TRBV5-1 and TRBJ2-1; 16 nucleotides align to TRBD2. Germline-derived CDR1 and CDR2 are SGHRS and YFSETQ. The CDR3 sequence is 18 residues long. The ends lost 4 bases at V and 4 bases at J; junction bases unmatched: 8. The CDR3 region has the DNA TGCGCCAGCAGCCCGAAGGGACTAGCGGGAGGGATTTACAATGAGCAGTTCTTC. Amino acid sequence: CASSPKGLAGGIYNEQFF.

The CDR3 nucleotides read TGCGCCAGCACCAAGGACCTCTCCGGGGTGGGCACCGGGGAGCTGTTTTTT. It yields the protein CASTKDLSGVGTGELFF. This sequence joins TRBV5-1 and TRBJ2-2, with D possibly matching TRBD2 (5 bases). The CDR3 length is 17 residues. Germline V gives CDR1 SGHRS, CDR2 YFSETQ. Trimming pared 6 bases from V and 4 bases from J, leaving 22 bases between.

The gene calls are TRBV5-8 and TRBJ2-2; D uncertain. The CDR3 totals 15 residues. Germline assignment: CDR1 SGHTS and CDR2 YDEGEE. V lost 0 bases and J lost 1, with 7 bases in between. The CDR3 is CASSLGQLNTGELFF. The CDR3 nucleotides are TGTGCCAGCAGCTTGGGTCAGTTGAACACCGGGGAGCTGTTTTTT. The full variable domain, its missing parts supplied by reference TRBV5-8 and TRBJ2-2, is EAGVTQSPTHLIKTRGQQATLRCSPISGHTSVYWYQQALGLGLQFLLWYDEGEERNRGNFPPRFSGRQFPNYSSELNVNALELEDSALYLCASSLGQLNTGELFFGEGSRLTVL.